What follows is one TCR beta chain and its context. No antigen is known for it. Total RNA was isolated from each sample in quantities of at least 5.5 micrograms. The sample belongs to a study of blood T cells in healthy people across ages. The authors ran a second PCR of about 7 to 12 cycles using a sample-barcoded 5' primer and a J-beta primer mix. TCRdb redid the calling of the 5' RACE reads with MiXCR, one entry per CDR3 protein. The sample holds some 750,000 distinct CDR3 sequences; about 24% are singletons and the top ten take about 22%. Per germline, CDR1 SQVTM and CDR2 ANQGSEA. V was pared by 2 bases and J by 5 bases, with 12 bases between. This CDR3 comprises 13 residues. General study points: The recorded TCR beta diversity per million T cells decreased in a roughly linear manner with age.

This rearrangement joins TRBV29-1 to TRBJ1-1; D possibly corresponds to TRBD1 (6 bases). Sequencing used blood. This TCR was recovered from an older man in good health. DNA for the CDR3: TGCAGCGTTGAACGGGGGGCAAGTACTGAAGCTTTCTTT. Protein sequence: CSVERGASTEAFF.